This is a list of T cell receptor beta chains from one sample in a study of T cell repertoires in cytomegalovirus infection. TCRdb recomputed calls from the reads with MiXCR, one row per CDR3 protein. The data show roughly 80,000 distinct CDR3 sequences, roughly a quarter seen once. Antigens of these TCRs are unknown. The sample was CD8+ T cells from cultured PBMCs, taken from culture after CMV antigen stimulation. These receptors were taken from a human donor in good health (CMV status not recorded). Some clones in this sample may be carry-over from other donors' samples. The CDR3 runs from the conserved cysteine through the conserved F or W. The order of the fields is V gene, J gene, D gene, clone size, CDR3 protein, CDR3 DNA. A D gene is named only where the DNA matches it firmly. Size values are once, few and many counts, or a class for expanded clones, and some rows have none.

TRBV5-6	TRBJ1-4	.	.	CASSHGTPGEKLFF	TGTGCCAGCAGCCATGGAACACCGGGGGAAAAACTGTTTTTT
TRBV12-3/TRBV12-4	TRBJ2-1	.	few	CASSLRGRGAGEQFF	TGTGCCAGCAGTTTACGGGGGCGCGGGGCCGGTGAGCAGTTCTTC
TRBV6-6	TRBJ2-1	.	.	CASSYSQRNEQFF	TGTGCCAGCAGTTACTCGCAGAGGAATGAGCAGTTCTTC
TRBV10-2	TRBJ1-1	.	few	CASRRTGFGTEAFF	TGCGCCAGCAGGAGAACAGGGTTTGGCACTGAAGCTTTCTTT
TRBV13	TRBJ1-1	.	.	CASSLSMDGYTEAFF	TGTGCCAGCAGCTTATCGATGGATGGGTACACTGAAGCTTTCTTT
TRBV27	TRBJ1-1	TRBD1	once	CASSPETGSMNTEAFF	TGTGCCAGCAGTCCAGAGACAGGGTCCATGAACACTGAAGCTTTCTTT
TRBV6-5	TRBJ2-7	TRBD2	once	CASSLTSGSHEQYF	TGTGCCAGCAGTCTGACTAGCGGGAGCCACGAGCAGTACTTC
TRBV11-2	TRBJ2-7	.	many	CASSSNTGAYEQYF	TGTGCCAGCAGCTCTAATACGGGGGCCTACGAGCAGTACTTC
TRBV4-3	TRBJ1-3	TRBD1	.	CASSQDLTGAGNTIYF	TGCGCCAGCAGCCAAGATTTGACAGGGGCCGGAAACACCATATATTTT
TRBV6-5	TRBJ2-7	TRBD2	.	CASSSGGSDEQYF	TGTGCCAGCAGTTCAGGCGGGAGCGACGAGCAGTACTTC
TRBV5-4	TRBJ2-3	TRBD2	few	CASSPGLVGGPDTQYF	TGTGCCAGCAGCCCGGGACTAGTGGGGGGGCCAGATACGCAGTATTTT
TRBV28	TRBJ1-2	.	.	CASSSTGTVYGYTF	TGTGCCAGCAGTTCAACCGGGACTGTGTATGGCTACACCTTC
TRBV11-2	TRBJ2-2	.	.	CASSSPWGNTGELFF	TGTGCCAGCAGCTCCCCCTGGGGGAACACCGGGGAGCTGTTTTTT
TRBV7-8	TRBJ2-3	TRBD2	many	CASSLGTSGGAGSTDTQYF	TGTGCCAGCAGCTTAGGGACTAGCGGGGGGGCTGGAAGCACAGATACGCAGTATTTT
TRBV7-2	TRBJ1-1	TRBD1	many	CASSPRILIGQGATEAFF	TGTGCCAGCAGCCCTAGGATACTGATAGGACAGGGGGCCACTGAAGCTTTCTTT
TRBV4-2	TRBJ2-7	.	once	CASSQEVAREQYF	TGTGCCAGCAGCCAAGAAGTGGCGAGGGAGCAGTACTTC
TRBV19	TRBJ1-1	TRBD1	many	CASSTRDSPTEAFF	TGTGCCAGTAGTACGAGGGACAGCCCCACTGAAGCTTTCTTT
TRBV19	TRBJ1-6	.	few	CASSTRGPLHF	TGTGCCAGTAGTACCAGGGGACCCCTCCACTTT
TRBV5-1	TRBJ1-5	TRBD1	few	CASSPTGLNGNQPQHF	TGCGCCAGCAGCCCGACAGGGCTAAATGGCAATCAGCCCCAGCATTTT
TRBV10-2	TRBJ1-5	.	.	CASRSDISNQPQHF	TGCGCCAGCAGATCGGACATCAGCAATCAGCCCCAGCATTTT
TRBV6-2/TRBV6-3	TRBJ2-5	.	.	CASKEGGETQYF	TGTGCCAGCAAGGAGGGGGGAGAGACCCAGTACTTC
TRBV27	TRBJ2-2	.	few	CASSLTDPNTGELFF	TGTGCCAGCAGTTTAACTGACCCGAACACCGGGGAGCTGTTTTTT
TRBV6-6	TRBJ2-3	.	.	CASTLGTSVQYF	TGTGCCAGCACGCTCGGCACTTCGGTGCAGTATTTT
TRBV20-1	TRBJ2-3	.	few	CSAKTTGTDTTDTQYF	TGCAGTGCTAAAACAACCGGGACCGACACCACAGATACGCAGTATTTT
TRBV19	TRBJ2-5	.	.	CASRLTANTQETQYF	TGTGCCAGTAGGTTGACAGCCAATACCCAAGAGACCCAGTACTTC
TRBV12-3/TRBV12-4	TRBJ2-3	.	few	CASSFGPGLRSSDTQYF	TGTGCCAGCAGTTTTGGACCGGGCCTCAGATCGTCAGATACGCAGTATTTT
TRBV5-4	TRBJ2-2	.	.	CASSSSQTGELFF	TGTGCCAGCAGTTCTTCACAGACCGGGGAGCTGTTTTTT
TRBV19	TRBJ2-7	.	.	CASSGISYEQYF	TGTGCCAGTAGCGGGATTTCCTACGAGCAGTACTTC
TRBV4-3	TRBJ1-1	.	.	CASSQDRGGSNTEAFF	TGCGCCAGCAGCCAAGATCGGGGAGGGTCTAACACTGAAGCTTTCTTT
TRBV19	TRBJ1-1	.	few	CASSISDNTEAFF	TGTGCCAGTAGTATTTCAGATAACACTGAAGCTTTCTTT
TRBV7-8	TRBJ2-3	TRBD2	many	CASSLTEAGGPTQYF	TGTGCCAGCAGCCTCACGGAAGCGGGGGGGCCTACGCAGTATTTT
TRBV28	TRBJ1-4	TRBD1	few	CASSTTGGATNEKLFF	TGTGCCAGCAGTACCACAGGGGGGGCGACTAATGAAAAACTGTTTTTT
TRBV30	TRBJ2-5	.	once	CACEGDWGTQYF	TGTGCCTGTGAGGGGGATTGGGGGACCCAGTACTTC
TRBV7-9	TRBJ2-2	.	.	CASSLVLTGELFF	TGTGCCAGCAGCTTAGTACTGACCGGGGAGCTGTTTTTT
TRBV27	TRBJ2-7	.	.	CASSLKVAIYEQYF	TGTGCCAGCAGTTTGAAGGTGGCCATCTACGAGCAGTACTTC
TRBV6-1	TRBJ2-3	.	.	CASSVMGGHTDTQYF	TGTGCCAGCAGTGTGATGGGGGGGCACACAGATACGCAGTATTTT
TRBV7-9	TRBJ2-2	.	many	CASSSNRDKNTGELFF	TGTGCCAGCAGCTCAAACCGGGACAAGAACACCGGGGAGCTGTTTTTT
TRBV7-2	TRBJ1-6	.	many	CASTQAFNSPLHF	TGTGCCAGCACCCAGGCGTTTAATTCACCCCTCCACTTT
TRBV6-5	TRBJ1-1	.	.	CASSYSLGNTEAFF	TGTGCCAGCAGTTACTCGTTGGGGAACACTGAAGCTTTCTTT
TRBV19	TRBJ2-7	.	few	CASSMGPEQYF	TGTGCCAGTAGTATGGGGCCCGAGCAGTACTTC
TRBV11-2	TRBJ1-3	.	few	CASSPASILHTIYF	TGTGCCAGCAGCCCGGCTTCGATATTGCACACCATATATTTT
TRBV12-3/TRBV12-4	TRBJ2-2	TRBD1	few	CASSLVAGGDTGELFF	TGTGCCAGCAGTTTAGTGGCAGGGGGCGACACCGGGGAGCTGTTTTTT
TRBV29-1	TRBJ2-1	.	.	CSVEDGIGDEQFF	TGCAGCGTTGAGGACGGGATAGGCGATGAGCAGTTCTTC
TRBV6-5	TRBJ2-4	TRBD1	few	CASRSTGGIAKNIQYF	TGTGCCAGCAGATCTACAGGGGGGATAGCCAAAAACATTCAGTACTTC